The 21 T cell receptor beta chains reported below all come from one sample, sequenced in a study of T cells in Graves' hyperthyroidism and ophthalmopathy. Using RNA transcripts as the source, TCR beta CDR3 regions were amplified. During a first-round RT-PCR of the TCR CDR3, the HTBI primer set was used. One entry per CDR3 protein results from TCRdb running MiXCR on the multiplex PCR reads. The sample shows around 540,000 distinct CDR3 sequences, 15% to 20% of them seen only once. The sequencing input was blood. These receptors were collected from a woman aged 25-40 years with Graves' ophthalmopathy.

This clonotype has ten or more counts. V and J are TRBV7-2 and TRBJ2-5; D gene uncertain. V shed 0 bases and J shed 2 bases, with 7 bases lying between them. This CDR3 has 14 amino acids. Per germline, CDR1 SGHTA and CDR2 FQGNSA. The CDR3 DNA reads TGTGCCAGCAGCTTAGCTCAATGGCAAGAGACCCAGTACTTC. Protein product: CASSLAQWQETQYF.

This clonotype was counted ten times or more. The rearrangement uses TRBV3-1 and TRBJ1-5, with TRBD1 matching 7 bases. The germline gives CDR1 LGHDT, CDR2 YNNKEL (reference sequence). The CDR3 length is 18 residues. With V trimmed by 1 base and J by 0 bases, 9 bases remained unmatched. Here the CDR3 reads CASSQGPPGTASNQPQHF. CDR3 bases: TGTGCCAGCAGCCAAGGACCTCCCGGGACAGCTAGCAATCAGCCCCAGCATTTT.

Many counts were recorded for this clonotype. The chain recombines TRBV20-1 with TRBJ1-1, with D perhaps TRBD1 (5 bases). The germline CDR1 and CDR2 sequences are DFQATT and SNEGSKA (reference sequence). The CDR3 sequence is 12 residues long. Here the CDR3 DNA reads TGCAGCGTTACCCGGGGGGGCACTGAAGCTTTCTTT. Translating it yields CSVTRGGTEAFF.

This clonotype was counted many times. The chain combines TRBV2 with TRBJ2-1; no definite D call. The CDR3 totals 17 residues. V lost 5 bases and J lost 0, with 17 bases in between. CDR1 is SNHLY and CDR2 is FYNNEI in the germline V gene. CDR3 DNA: TGTGCCAGCAGTTCCCCGGACGGCCTTCTCTCCTACAATGAGCAGTTCTTC. Protein product: CASSSPDGLLSYNEQFF.

The gene calls are TRBV7-6 and TRBJ2-1; D gene unclear. With 2 bases removed from V and 1 base from J, the gap between germline ends came to 6 bases. The CDR3 loop spans 14 amino acids. Per germline, CDR1 SGHVS and CDR2 FNYEAQ. Written as DNA, the CDR3 is TGTGCCAGCAGCTTACAGCGATCCTACAATGAGCAGTTCTTC. It specifies CASSLQRSYNEQFF.

The gene calls are TRBV4-2 and TRBJ1-1, with D unresolved. CDR1 is LGHNA, CDR2 YNFKEQ, per germline. The CDR3 is 12 amino acids. Trimming took 2 bases from V and 11 from J, leaving 12 bases between them. CDR3 nucleotide sequence: TGTGCCAGCAGCCAAACCCAGACAAGGGCTTTCTTT. Amino acids: CASSQTQTRAFF.

This clonotype was recorded at least ten times. This sequence joins TRBV12-3 or TRBV12-4 and TRBJ2-5, with TRBD1 identical over 8 bases. The CDR3 has 14 amino acids. Germline trimming cut 6 bases from V and 4 bases from J; bases unmatched to any gene: 7. CDR3 amino acids: CASSAGQGGETQYF. The CDR3 DNA sequence: TGTGCCAGCAGCGCAGGACAGGGTGGAGAGACCCAGTACTTC.

This clonotype showed up many times. The chain couples TRBV28 to TRBJ1-5; the match to TRBD1 covers 9 bases. The ends lost 7 bases at V and 0 bases at J; junction bases unmatched: 7. The germline gives CDR1 MDHEN, CDR2 SYDVKM. This CDR3 has 16 amino acids. CDR3 region: CASNRGLSISNQPQHF. The CDR3 DNA is TGTGCCAGCAACAGGGGGCTATCGATTAGCAATCAGCCCCAGCATTTT.

This clonotype was counted ten times or more. This chain joins TRBV5-1 and TRBJ2-5; TRBD2 might be the D (7 bases). Germline values: CDR1 SGHRS, CDR2 YFSETQ. V was trimmed by 3 bases and J by 4 bases, leaving 13 bases between them. This CDR3 contains 14 residues. The CDR3 sequence is CASSWGASGETQYF. The CDR3 nucleotides are TGCGCCAGCAGCTGGGGGGCTAGCGGAGAGACCCAGTACTTC.

The chain couples TRBV19 to TRBJ2-7; no clear D gene. V was trimmed by 7 bases and J by 3 bases, leaving 16 bases between them. The germline V gene encodes CDR1 LNHDA and CDR2 SQIVND (reference sequence). The CDR3 has 14 residues. This CDR3 reads CASTRGKDLYEQYF. CDR3 nucleotides: TGTGCCAGTACTCGCGGAAAGGACCTCTACGAGCAGTACTTC.

This clonotype was detected many times. CDR3 sequence: CSVEHSYNEQFF. CDR3 DNA sequence: TGCAGCGTTGAGCACTCCTACAATGAGCAGTTCTTC. The rearrangement joins TRBV29-1 to TRBJ2-1; the D is unclear. From germline, CDR1 is SQVTM and CDR2 ANQGSEA. The V end lost 3 bases, the J end lost 0 bases, and 3 bases lay between the germline ends. The CDR3 is 12 amino acids.

This clonotype was found a few times. V gene TRBV28 combines with J gene TRBJ2-7; the match to TRBD1 covers 8 bases. V was clipped by 5 bases and J by 0 bases; unmatched bases: 3. There are 14 residues in the CDR3. The germline V gene encodes CDR1 MDHEN and CDR2 SYDVKM. The CDR3 here is CASSHRGFSYEQYF. The DNA for the CDR3 is TGTGCCAGCAGTCACAGGGGGTTCTCCTACGAGCAGTACTTC.

This clonotype showed up many times. The chain combines TRBV20-1 with TRBJ2-1; 14 nucleotides agree with TRBD2. V lost 5 bases and J lost 6; bases outside the gene matches: 9. In germline, CDR1 is DFQATT, CDR2 SNEGSKA (reference sequence). The CDR3 totals 16 residues. CDR3 sequence: CSASAGTSGSSNEQFF. CDR3 nucleotides: TGCAGTGCTTCCGCCGGGACTAGCGGGAGTAGCAATGAGCAGTTCTTC.

This clonotype appeared many times. The chain is built from TRBV6-2 or TRBV6-3 and TRBJ2-7; tentative D call: TRBD1 (6 bases). CDR3 length: 14 residues. V gave up 2 bases and J gave up 6 bases, with 14 bases separating them. In germline, CDR1 is MNHEY, CDR2 SVGEGT. Written as DNA, the CDR3 is TGTGCCAGCAGTTACAACGCGGACAGCTCCGAGCAGTACTTC. Amino acid sequence: CASSYNADSSEQYF.

The V gene is TRBV24-1, the J gene TRBJ2-3; 12 positions agree with TRBD1. The J segment lost 3 bases and the V segment lost 10 bases, leaving 10 bases of the junction unmatched. This CDR3 is built from 16 residues. Germline V gene sequence: CDR1 KGHDR, CDR2 SFDVKD. In nucleotides, the CDR3 is TGTGCCACAGGCAGTCCGGGACAGGGGGCAACAGATACGCAGTATTTT. As protein: CATGSPGQGATDTQYF.

This clonotype turned up a few times. The chain couples TRBV6-1 to TRBJ1-2, with D possibly TRBD1 on 5 matching bases. Looked up from germline, CDR1 is MNHNS and CDR2 is SASEGT. The V and J ends lost 5 bases and 4 bases respectively, with 17 bases between them. CDR3 length: 15 amino acids. As DNA, the CDR3 is TGTGCCAGCAGTTCGACCGGCGGGGGTGTCTATGGCTACACCTTC. This codes for CASSSTGGGVYGYTF.

This clonotype was seen at least ten times. The chain couples TRBV20-1 to TRBJ2-5; the match to TRBD2 covers 14 bases. The junction had 6 bases not matched to a gene; V was cut back by 4 bases and J by 5 bases. The CDR3 runs 15 residues. Looked up from germline, CDR1 is DFQATT and CDR2 is SNEGSKA (reference sequence). Here the CDR3 reads CSATGLAGVAETQYF. The CDR3 DNA follows: TGCAGTGCTACGGGACTAGCGGGAGTGGCGGAGACCCAGTACTTC.

This clonotype came up once. A clone one base away is much larger, so this may be a read error. The V gene is TRBV5-4, the J gene TRBJ2-2; D may be TRBD2 (6 bases). Germline CDR1 SGHNT, CDR2 YYREEE (reference sequence). The CDR3 has 15 residues. CDR3 region: CASSLLGGAAGKLFF. DNA of the CDR3: TGTGCCAGCAGCTTGCTTGGAGGGGCGGCCGGGAAGCTGTTTTTT.

This clonotype was recorded many times. The rearrangement uses TRBV7-9 and TRBJ2-1; D is ambiguous. Trimming cost V 5 bases and J 9 bases, with 8 bases left between them. CDR1 SEHNR and CDR2 FQNEAQ come from the germline V gene (reference sequence). CDR3 length equals 11 residues. CDR3 sequence: CASSAQVEQFF. In DNA form, the CDR3 reads TGTGCCAGCAGCGCGCAGGTTGAGCAGTTCTTC. The full variable domain, completed using reference TRBV7-9 and TRBJ2-1, is DTGVSQNPRHKITKRGQNVTFRCDPISEHNRLYWYRQTLGQGPEFLTYFQNEAQLEKSRLLSDRFSAERPKGSFSTLEIQRTEQGDSAMYLCASSAQVEQFFGPGTRLTVL.

This clonotype showed up many times. This CDR3 is CASSSGTANSPLHF. The CDR3 DNA follows: TGTGCCAGCAGCTCGGGGACAGCCAACTCACCCCTCCACTTT. The genes are TRBV7-3 and TRBJ1-6; 7 nucleotides align to TRBD1. CDR1 and CDR2 from the germline V gene are SGHTA and FQGTGA. The CDR3 has 14 residues. V shed 4 bases and J 10 bases; nucleotides not matched to a gene: 7.

This clonotype was seen at least ten times. J is TRBJ2-7 and V is TRBV11-3; 8 bases agree with TRBD1. V dropped 2 bases and J dropped 4; count of bases not matched to a gene: 1. The CDR3 covers 13 residues. The germline gives CDR1 SGHNT, CDR2 YENEEA. This chain's CDR3 is CASSLRTGYEQYF. The CDR3 DNA is TGTGCCAGCAGCTTAAGGACAGGGTACGAGCAGTACTTC.